Following are 14 T cell receptor beta chains from one sample sequenced in a study of blood T cell repertoires in COVID-19. This table comes from immunoSEQ multiplex PCR, and its TCRdb copy is limited to in-frame clones, with some not included. The data contain approximately 200,000 clones, around nine tenths of them seen just once; the ten biggest clones take up about 4%. Sequencing was performed on PBMCs or T cells enriched from blood (not recorded which). These receptors were taken from a woman in her twenties or thirties who had been exposed to COVID-19.

The chain links TRBV7-3 to TRBJ2-3; TRBD2 might be the D (5 bases). Germline CDR1 and CDR2: SGHTA and FQGTGA. CDR3 length: 13 residues. Trimming took off 2 bases at V and 4 bases at J, with 7 bases between the two ends. The CDR3 region has the DNA TGTGCCAGCAGCTTAGCGGGCCCAGATACGCAGTATTTT. Amino acids: CASSLAGPDTQYF.

V and J are TRBV3-1 (or the pseudogene TRBV3-2) and TRBJ2-3; no clear D gene. The V and J ends lost 4 bases and 7 bases respectively, with 9 bases between them. CDR3 size: 12 residues. Germline lookup yields CDR1 LGHDT and CDR2 YNNKEL (reference sequence). CDR3 DNA: TGTGCCAGCAGCCGAGCGTGGAATACGCAGTATTTT. This sequence encodes CASSRAWNTQYF.

The chain joins TRBV2 to TRBJ2-2; weak D call: TRBD1 (6 bases). CDR3 length: 15 residues. Germline V gene lookup returns CDR1 SNHLY and CDR2 FYNNEI. V lost 4 bases, J lost 4 bases, and 13 bases lay in between. CDR3 in amino acids: CASSVEQGSTGELFF. CDR3 DNA: TGTGCCAGCAGTGTTGAGCAGGGGAGCACCGGGGAGCTGTTTTTT. Drawing the rest from reference TRBV2 and TRBJ2-2, the complete variable domain is EPEVTQTPSHQVTQMGQEVILRCVPISNHLYFYWYRQILGQKVEFLVSFYNNEISEKSEIFDDQFSVERPDGSNFTLKIRSTKLEDSAMYFCASSVEQGSTGELFFGEGSRLTVL.

The J gene is TRBJ1-1, the V gene TRBV12-3 or TRBV12-4, with TRBD1 as a possible D gene (6 bases). Trimming cost V 6 bases and J 4 bases, with 12 bases left between them. This CDR3 is 13 amino acids long. The CDR3 sequence is CASRGGRGTEAFF. The CDR3, as DNA: TGTGCCAGCAGAGGGGGTCGGGGCACTGAAGCTTTCTTT.

The J gene is TRBJ1-1, the V gene TRBV29-1, with 9 bases identical to TRBD1. Germline lookup yields CDR1 SQVTM and CDR2 ANQGSEA. This CDR3 region has 14 residues. The J segment lost 5 bases and the V segment lost 7 bases, leaving 11 bases of the junction unmatched. The CDR3: CSGSIPTGGTEAFF. Here the CDR3 DNA reads TGCAGCGGGTCAATACCGACAGGGGGAACTGAAGCTTTCTTT.

Worth noting for this clone: A read error may account for a junction end that differs from germline. The chain carries TRBV10-2 and TRBJ1-4; tentatively, D is TRBD1 (6 bases). The CDR3 runs to 13 residues. Germline V gene sequence: CDR1 WSHSY, CDR2 SAAADI. CDR3 protein: CASSESSPTGLLF. For the CDR3, the DNA is TGCGCCAGCAGTGAGTCGTCCCCAACAGGGCTCCTTTTT.

This CDR3 reads CASSDRDKNTIYF. The CDR3 nucleotides read TGTGCCAGCTCGGACAGGGACAAAAACACCATATATTTT. This rearrangement joins TRBV25-1 to TRBJ1-3; 8 positions agree with TRBD1. Trimming removed 8 bases from V and 6 bases from J; junction bases left unmatched: 6. Germline lookup yields CDR1 MGHDK and CDR2 SYGVNS. This CDR3 has 13 residues.

This chain joins TRBV30 and TRBJ1-3; D gene unclear. Germline V gene lookup returns CDR1 GTSNPN and CDR2 SVGIG (reference sequence). The CDR3 covers 12 residues. The V end was cut by 3 bases, the J end by 4 bases, with 7 bases between. The CDR3 region is CAWSPGGNTIYF. Here the CDR3 DNA reads TGTGCCTGGAGCCCGGGGGGAAACACCATATATTTT.

The J gene is TRBJ2-3, the V gene TRBV4-2; TRBD2 agrees at 10 bases. V trimming: 5 bases; J trimming: 1 base; junction bases outside the gene matches: 6. Germline V CDR1 and CDR2: LGHNA, YNFKEQ. The CDR3 runs 16 residues. Here the CDR3 DNA reads TGTGCCAGCAGCAGGGGGGGGACTAGCGGCACAGATACGCAGTATTTT. It encodes CASSRGGTSGTDTQYF.

V is TRBV2 and J is TRBJ1-4; a possible D gene is TRBD1 (5 bases). This CDR3 is built from 13 residues. Trimming cost V 6 bases and J 10 bases, with 15 bases left between them. Per germline, CDR1 SNHLY and CDR2 FYNNEI. The CDR3 bases are TGTGCCAGCAGGTCGGATTTGGGGGGAAAACTGTTTTTT. This translates into CASRSDLGGKLFF. The variable domain in full, completed from reference TRBV2 and TRBJ1-4, reads EPEVTQTPSHQVTQMGQEVILRCVPISNHLYFYWYRQILGQKVEFLVSFYNNEISEKSEIFDDQFSVERPDGSNFTLKIRSTKLEDSAMYFCASRSDLGGKLFFGSGTQLSVL.

This clone is a singleton in its sample. This chain uses TRBV5-1 with TRBJ1-1; 8 bases are shared with TRBD1. CDR3 length equals 14 residues. Trimming cost V 6 bases and J 1 base; bases outside gene matches: 5. Germline values: CDR1 SGHRS, CDR2 YFSETQ. For the CDR3, the DNA is TGCGCCAGCAAAACGACAGGGGAGAACACTGAAGCTTTCTTT. Protein sequence: CASKTTGENTEAFF. The variable domain in full, with the rest retrieved from reference TRBV5-1 and TRBJ1-1, is KAGVTQTPRYLIKTRGQQVTLSCSPISGHRSVSWYQQTPGQGLQFLFEYFSETQRNKGNFPGRFSGRQFSNSRSEMNVSTLELGDSALYLCASKTTGENTEAFFGQGTRLTVV.

The chain has TRBV5-1 and TRBJ1-6; the D is unclear. Germline values: CDR1 SGHRS, CDR2 YFSETQ. CDR3 length equals 17 residues. V lost 3 bases to trimming and J lost 3 bases, with 16 bases between them. CDR3 nucleotides: TGCGCCAGCAGCTCTAAAACCGGGGTTGGCTATAATTCACCCCTCCACTTT. As protein: CASSSKTGVGYNSPLHF.

The CDR3 protein is CASRLGGGTEAFF. In DNA form, the CDR3 reads TGTGCCAGCAGGTTAGGGGGCGGCACTGAAGCTTTCTTT. J is TRBJ1-1 and V is TRBV6-5; 7 nucleotides match TRBD1. The CDR3 runs 13 residues. Germline values: CDR1 MNHEY, CDR2 SVGAGI. With V trimmed by 6 bases and J by 4 bases, 5 bases remained unmatched.

V gene TRBV11-3 combines with J gene TRBJ2-7; weak D call: TRBD1 (6 bases). The CDR3 is 13 residues long. Trimming removed 1 base from V and 5 bases from J, with 9 bases in between. The germline CDR1 and CDR2 sequences are SGHNT and YENEEA. CDR3 in amino acids: CASSLVRGNEQYF. Here the CDR3 DNA reads TGTGCCAGCAGCTTAGTCAGGGGCAACGAGCAGTACTTC.